These 18 T cell receptor beta chains were all obtained from the same sample, sequenced in a study of OX40 agonist ivuxolimab in advanced cancers. TCRdb's copy holds only in-frame clones and misses some; the assay was immunoSEQ multiplex PCR. The sample consists of tens of thousands of clones, more than 85% of them appearing once. The material was CD4+ or CD8+ T cells sorted from blood, obtained in a trial of the OX40 agonist ivuxolimab. Receptors originate from an adult with an advanced solid tumor such as melanoma, head and neck, liver or kidney cancer.

This clone showed up just once. The chain links TRBV18 to TRBJ2-1; D may be TRBD1 (5 bases). CDR3 length: 14 amino acids. From germline, CDR1 is KGHSH and CDR2 LQKENI. V shed 2 bases and J shed 7 bases, with 12 bases lying between them. For the CDR3, the DNA is TGTGCCAGCTCACCATCCCCGGACAAGAATGAGCAGTTCTTC. Its translation is CASSPSPDKNEQFF.

The CDR3 spells CASSAYYALMGEQYF. CDR3 in DNA: TGCGCCAGCAGCGCCTACTACGCCTTGATGGGGGAGCAGTACTTC. V gene TRBV5-1 combines with J gene TRBJ2-7; D is uncertain. Trimming cost V 4 bases and J 7 bases, with 21 bases left between them. CDR3 length: 15 amino acids. Germline V gene lookup returns CDR1 SGHRS and CDR2 YFSETQ.

J is TRBJ2-1 and V is TRBV7-9, with 9 bases matching TRBD2. Germline trimming cut 2 bases from V and 4 bases from J; bases unmatched to any gene: 3. Germline V CDR1 and CDR2: SEHNR, FQNEAQ (reference sequence). The CDR3 is made up of 15 amino acids. The CDR3 reads CASSLSSGIYNEQFF. CDR3 DNA sequence: TGTGCCAGCAGCTTATCTAGCGGGATATACAATGAGCAGTTCTTC.

The chain employs TRBV7-9 and TRBJ1-2; D is ambiguous. The germline V gene has CDR1 SEHNR and CDR2 FQNEAQ (reference sequence). The germline V and J ends were trimmed by 7 bases and 6 bases, with 12 bases remaining between them. This CDR3 is 12 amino acids long. For the CDR3, the DNA is TGTGCCAGCACCGACGGTGGGAATGGCTACACCTTC. Translated: CASTDGGNGYTF.

The V call is TRBV28, the J call TRBJ1-2, with D maybe TRBD1 (6 bases). This CDR3 comprises 14 residues. V lost 2 bases to trimming and J lost 8 bases, with 15 bases between them. Germline loops: CDR1 MDHEN, CDR2 SYDVKM. The CDR3 loop is CASSLRTVPPGYTF. The CDR3 nucleotides are TGTGCCAGCAGTTTAAGGACAGTTCCCCCGGGCTACACCTTC.

V usage is TRBV7-9 and J usage is TRBJ2-5; D is unclear. Germline loops: CDR1 SEHNR, CDR2 FQNEAQ (reference sequence). Trimming took 1 base from V and 0 from J, leaving 0 bases between them. This CDR3 comprises 12 residues. This chain's CDR3 is CASSLDQETQYF. In DNA, the CDR3 is TGTGCCAGCAGCTTAGACCAAGAGACCCAGTACTTC.

The V and J genes are TRBV6-5 and TRBJ2-3; TRBD1 matches 7 bases. This CDR3 has 14 residues. Trimming cost V 5 bases and J 0 bases; bases outside gene matches: 2. Looked up from germline, CDR1 is MNHEY and CDR2 is SVGAGI. The DNA of the CDR3 is TGTGCCAGCAGTCAGACAGGGAGCACAGATACGCAGTATTTT. Amino acid sequence: CASSQTGSTDTQYF.

V and J are TRBV19 and TRBJ2-7; TRBD1 aligns across 7 bases. This CDR3 spans 15 amino acids. Unmatched junction bases numbered 5, after V lost 1 base and J lost 2 bases. CDR1 LNHDA and CDR2 SQIVND come from the germline V gene (reference sequence). The CDR3 DNA sequence: TGTGCCAGTAGTATAGGGACAGGACAACCCTACGAGCAGTACTTC. Its protein is CASSIGTGQPYEQYF.

The chain carries TRBV7-6 and TRBJ1-1, with D perhaps TRBD1 (5 bases). The CDR3 is made up of 11 amino acids. The germline V and J ends were trimmed by 5 bases and 7 bases, with 8 bases remaining between them. Germline V gene data show CDR1 as SGHVS and CDR2 as FNYEAQ. The DNA for the CDR3 is TGTGCCAGCAGCGATACAGGTGAAGCTTTCTTT. It encodes CASSDTGEAFF.

The chain combines TRBV27 with TRBJ2-7; 9 positions match TRBD2. With V trimmed by 5 bases and J by 4 bases, 6 bases remained unmatched. The germline V gene encodes CDR1 MNHEY and CDR2 SMNVEV (reference sequence). The CDR3 covers 14 residues. Here the CDR3 reads CASSPLAGLYEQYF. CDR3 nucleotide sequence: TGTGCCAGCAGTCCGCTAGCGGGGTTGTACGAGCAGTACTTC.

The chain couples TRBV4-1 to TRBJ1-1; D is undetermined. V lost 1 base, J lost 6 bases, and 12 bases lay in between. Germline CDR1 and CDR2: MGHRA and YSYEKL. The CDR3 runs to 14 residues. DNA of the CDR3: TGCGCCAGCAGCCAAGTAACGGCAGCTGCTGAAGCTTTCTTT. It translates to CASSQVTAAAEAFF.

The chain is built from TRBV29-1 and TRBJ1-1; D not certain. The germline V gene encodes CDR1 SQVTM and CDR2 ANQGSEA. V lost 2 bases to trimming and J lost 0 bases, with 16 bases between them. The CDR3 has 16 amino acids. CDR3 sequence: CSVEKYGALMNTEAFF. In DNA, the CDR3 is TGCAGCGTTGAAAAATATGGCGCGCTCATGAACACTGAAGCTTTCTTT.

This chain joins TRBV4-1 and TRBJ1-1, with no clear D. Per germline, CDR1 MGHRA and CDR2 YSYEKL. V was shortened by 4 bases and J by 1 base, with 13 bases between the two germline ends. The CDR3 runs to 15 residues. Here the CDR3 reads CASSLTISSNTEAFF. The DNA for the CDR3 is TGCGCCAGCAGCCTAACGATCTCCTCGAACACTGAAGCTTTCTTT.

The chain couples TRBV9 to TRBJ2-2; unclear D gene. The CDR3 runs 12 residues. The V gene's germline CDR1 is SGDLS and CDR2 YYNGEE. V was clipped by 0 bases and J by 6 bases, with 3 bases between them. Here the CDR3 DNA reads TGTGCCAGCAGCGTAGAAGCCGGGGAGCTGTTTTTT. Protein: CASSVEAGELFF.

The chain recombines TRBV7-9 with TRBJ1-5, with D tentatively TRBD1 (6 bases). V was trimmed by 5 bases and J by 0 bases, leaving 11 bases between them. The germline CDR1 and CDR2 sequences are SEHNR and FQNEAQ (reference sequence). This CDR3 is built from 15 residues. CDR3 in amino acids: CASSLGGISNQPQHF. DNA of the CDR3: TGTGCCAGCAGCCTAGGGGGGATTAGCAATCAGCCCCAGCATTTT.

The chain joins TRBV10-1 to TRBJ2-7; perhaps TRBD1 as D (7 bases). The CDR3 runs to 14 residues. Germline CDR1 reads WNHNN; CDR2 reads SYGVQD (reference sequence). V lost 6 bases and J 3 bases, leaving 15 bases between the germline ends. As DNA, the CDR3 is TGCGCCAGCAGCGGTGACAGGGAGGTCTACGAGCAGTACTTC. It encodes CASSGDREVYEQYF.

The chain uses TRBV6-6 and TRBJ2-4; a possible D gene is TRBD1 (5 bases). V lost 6 bases and J 5 bases, leaving 20 bases between the germline ends. The CDR3 is made up of 16 amino acids. Germline CDR1 and CDR2: MNHNY and SVGAGI (reference sequence). In nucleotides, the CDR3 is TGTGCCAGCAGAGCCGGACAAGCGACGTGGGAAAACATTCAGTACTTC. Encoded protein: CASRAGQATWENIQYF.

V usage is TRBV27 and J usage is TRBJ1-1, with a tentative D call TRBD1 (5 bases). There are 15 residues in the CDR3. CDR1 and CDR2 (germline): MNHEY, SMNVEV (reference sequence). V lost 5 bases to trimming and J lost 3 bases, with 16 bases between them. The CDR3 sequence: CASSPRGVRDTEAFF. The DNA of the CDR3 is TGTGCCAGCAGTCCCCGGGGCGTTCGGGACACTGAAGCTTTCTTT.